What follows are 23 T cell receptor beta chains derived from one specimen sequenced in a study of T-cell reconstitution after alpha-beta-depleted transplantation in children. Unique molecular identifiers were incorporated during preparation of the TCRbeta library. Using its own MiXCR run on the PCR reads, TCRdb lists one record per CDR3 protein. This repertoire shows 300,000 to 400,000 distinct CDR3 sequences, roughly 13% found once; its top ten account for approximately 4.3%. The sequencing here drew on PBMCs, taken from the stem cell graft. These receptors all stem from a human donor who donated a stem cell graft to a child with Fanconi anemia.

This chain joins TRBV25-1 and TRBJ2-1; perhaps TRBD1 as D (6 bases). V was clipped by 5 bases and J by 2 bases, with 7 bases between them. Germline CDR1 and CDR2: MGHDK and SYGVNS. There are 13 residues in the CDR3. The CDR3 protein is CASSRQAYNEQFF. The CDR3 DNA reads as TGTGCCAGCAGTCGACAGGCCTACAATGAGCAGTTCTTC.

V gene TRBV29-1 combines with J gene TRBJ1-5, with a weak D call TRBD1 (5 bases). Germline CDR1 and CDR2: SQVTM and ANQGSEA. V lost 7 bases, J lost 6 bases, and 16 bases lay in between. This CDR3 region has 13 residues. The CDR3 DNA reads as TGCAGCGGAAGTGGGGGGTATGGTCAGCCCCAGCATTTT. Translation gives CSGSGGYGQPQHF.

This chain uses TRBV29-1 with TRBJ2-6; D not resolved. Germline loops: CDR1 SQVTM, CDR2 ANQGSEA. This CDR3 has 13 amino acids. Deletions cut 3 bases from V and 0 bases from J, with 3 bases between. CDR3 region: CSVEDSGANVLTF. CDR3 bases: TGCAGCGTTGAGGACTCTGGGGCCAACGTCCTGACTTTC.

CDR3 amino acids: CASSVAGTKNTEAFF. In DNA form, the CDR3 reads TGTGCCAGCAGCGTAGCGGGGACCAAAAACACTGAAGCTTTCTTT. The chain carries TRBV9 and TRBJ1-1; a weak D match, TRBD1 (5 bases). Trimming took 0 bases from V and 2 from J, leaving 11 bases between them. Germline V CDR1 and CDR2: SGDLS, YYNGEE. This CDR3 has 15 amino acids. The full variable domain, completed using reference TRBV9 and TRBJ1-1, is DSGVTQTPKHLITATGQRVTLRCSPRSGDLSVYWYQQSLDQGLQFLIQYYNGEERAKGNILERFSAQQFPDLHSELNLSSLELGDSALYFCASSVAGTKNTEAFFGQGTRLTVV.

In this sample, this clonotype turned up many times. V gene TRBV20-1 combines with J gene TRBJ2-2; TRBD1 matches at 8 bases. The V and J ends lost 3 bases and 5 bases, in that order; junction bases with no gene match: 5. This CDR3 spans 14 amino acids. Germline V gene lookup returns CDR1 DFQATT and CDR2 SNEGSKA (reference sequence). The DNA for the CDR3 is TGCAGTGCTAGTGGACAGGGCCCTACCGGGGAGCTGTTTTTT. This translates into CSASGQGPTGELFF.

The chain uses TRBV6-2 or TRBV6-3 and TRBJ2-1; no clear D. Germline loops: CDR1 MNHEY, CDR2 SVGEGT. V was shortened by 6 bases and J by 9 bases, with 12 bases between the two germline ends. The CDR3 is made up of 12 amino acids. The CDR3 sequence is CASSYPRFEQFF. The CDR3 bases are TGTGCCAGCAGCTACCCCCGGTTTGAGCAGTTCTTC.

This chain links TRBV12-3 or TRBV12-4 with TRBJ2-5; D may match TRBD1 or TRBD2 (5 bases each). The V gene lost 5 bases and the J gene lost 5 bases, with 12 bases spanning the gap. This CDR3 spans 13 amino acids. Here the CDR3 reads CASSQSGTETQYF. The DNA of the CDR3 is TGTGCCAGCAGTCAATCCGGGACGGAGACCCAGTACTTC.

This sequence joins TRBV5-1 and TRBJ2-2; D gene unclear. The CDR3 is 14 residues long. The germline gives CDR1 SGHRS, CDR2 YFSETQ. V was trimmed by 2 bases and J by 8 bases, leaving 13 bases between them. CDR3 nucleotide sequence: TGCGCCAGCAGCTTAATCCACCAGTCAGGGGAGCTGTTTTTT. As protein: CASSLIHQSGELFF. Full variable domain (rest looked up from reference TRBV5-1 and TRBJ2-2): KAGVTQTPRYLIKTRGQQVTLSCSPISGHRSVSWYQQTPGQGLQFLFEYFSETQRNKGNFPGRFSGRQFSNSRSEMNVSTLELGDSALYLCASSLIHQSGELFFGEGSRLTVL.

The chain employs TRBV20-1 and TRBJ2-2; 8 nucleotides line up with TRBD2. The trim removed 2 bases at V and 1 base at J, leaving 12 bases unmatched. This CDR3 comprises 18 residues. Germline CDR1 DFQATT, CDR2 SNEGSKA (reference sequence). The CDR3 region has the DNA TGCAGTGCTAGACGGGCGGGGGGCGCGTCCCTGAACACCGGGGAGCTGTTTTTT. Translation: CSARRAGGASLNTGELFF.

The rearrangement joins TRBV4-3 to TRBJ1-2; D may be TRBD1 (5 bases). This CDR3 has 14 residues. Trimming cost V 0 bases and J 7 bases, with 12 bases left between them. In germline, CDR1 is LGHNA, CDR2 YSLEER. The CDR3 bases are TGCGCCAGCAGCCAAGACTGGGCAGGGTTTGGCTACACCTTC. Its protein is CASSQDWAGFGYTF.

This clonotype has at least ten counts. V is TRBV7-6 and J is TRBJ1-4; TRBD1 might be the D (5 bases). V lost 5 bases, J lost 12 bases, and 22 bases lay in between. Germline V gene lookup returns CDR1 SGHVS and CDR2 FNYEAQ. This CDR3 comprises 15 residues. The chain's CDR3 is CASSVAGRGELELFF. CDR3 nucleotide sequence: TGTGCCAGCAGCGTGGCGGGGAGGGGCGAATTAGAACTGTTTTTT.

This clonotype showed up many times. The chain joins TRBV6-5 to TRBJ2-1, with D unresolved. CDR3 length: 17 residues. Trimming shortened V by 0 bases and J by 0 bases, and 12 bases separated the two germline ends. Germline loops: CDR1 MNHEY, CDR2 SVGAGI. In nucleotides, the CDR3 is TGTGCCAGCAGTTACTCGAAACCGGATAACTCCTACAATGAGCAGTTCTTC. Its translation: CASSYSKPDNSYNEQFF.

The rearrangement links TRBV2 to TRBJ2-2; D unresolved. Germline V lookup: CDR1 SNHLY, CDR2 FYNNEI. The CDR3 spans 15 residues. The V and J ends lost 10 bases and 0 bases respectively, with 15 bases between them. CDR3 in amino acids: CATGSGTPNTGELFF. The DNA for the CDR3 is TGTGCCACCGGATCGGGCACTCCGAACACCGGGGAGCTGTTTTTT.

This clonotype was seen more than once but under ten times. The chain joins TRBV6-1 to TRBJ2-4; TRBD2 agrees at 8 bases. Germline values: CDR1 MNHNS, CDR2 SASEGT. CDR3 size: 17 residues. Unmatched junction bases numbered 18, after V lost 5 bases and J lost 9 bases. CDR3 amino acids: CASSPGTSGWRSAIQYF. The CDR3 DNA sequence: TGTGCCAGCAGTCCTGGGACTAGTGGGTGGCGGTCGGCCATTCAGTACTTC.

The chain joins TRBV6-5 to TRBJ2-5; D gene ambiguous. The CDR3 length is 11 residues. V was cut by 7 bases and J by 5 bases, with 8 bases left in between. In germline, CDR1 is MNHEY, CDR2 SVGAGI. CDR3 amino acids: CASTDRETQYF. Written as DNA, the CDR3 is TGTGCCAGCACCGACCGTGAGACCCAGTACTTC.

CDR3 residues: CASGTRQGASTGELFF. The CDR3 DNA sequence: TGTGCTAGTGGTACCCGACAGGGGGCGAGCACCGGGGAGCTGTTTTTT. The chain recombines TRBV12-5 with TRBJ2-2, with 10 bases that match TRBD1. The trim removed 5 bases at V and 4 bases at J, leaving 7 bases unmatched. In germline, CDR1 is LGHNT, CDR2 FRNRAP. The CDR3 runs 16 residues.

This clonotype was recorded a few times. The chain carries TRBV11-2 and TRBJ1-5, with D uncertain. Germline CDR1 and CDR2: SGHAT and FQNNGV. The CDR3 extends over 16 amino acids. V lost 4 bases and J 0 bases, leaving 13 bases between the germline ends. This CDR3 is CASSSGRILSNQPQHF. The CDR3 nucleotides read TGTGCCAGCAGCTCAGGCAGAATCCTTAGCAATCAGCCCCAGCATTTT.

This clonotype occurred a few times. This chain joins TRBV12-3 or TRBV12-4 and TRBJ2-7; 8 bases fit TRBD2. The CDR3 is 14 residues long. V trimming: 6 bases; J trimming: 9 bases; junction bases outside the gene matches: 13. CDR3 sequence (DNA): TGTGCCAGCAGCCCGGGAGGGGGGGGTATAGGGCAGTACTTC. Amino acids: CASSPGGGGIGQYF.

Ten or more counts support this clonotype. This chain joins TRBV12-3 or TRBV12-4 and TRBJ1-6; D gene uncertain. The length of the CDR3 is 14 residues. Trimming left V 6 bases short and J 8 bases short, with 14 bases between. The CDR3 spells CASSISRVDSPLHF. The CDR3 DNA is TGTGCCAGCAGCATCTCAAGAGTGGATTCACCCCTCCACTTT.

The chain employs TRBV12-3 or TRBV12-4 and TRBJ1-5; 9 nucleotides line up with TRBD1. The V segment lost 3 bases and the J segment 5 bases; nucleotides outside the gene matches: 2. The CDR3 runs 14 residues. The CDR3 spells CASSFWTGDQPQHF. The CDR3, as DNA: TGTGCCAGCAGTTTTTGGACAGGGGATCAGCCCCAGCATTTT.

This clonotype was recorded many times. The chain combines TRBV4-3 with TRBJ2-6, with unresolved D. This CDR3 has 16 residues. Trimming stripped 0 bases from V and 0 bases from J, with 6 bases between. Per the germline V gene, CDR1 is LGHNA and CDR2 is YSLEER. CDR3 residues: CASSQESPSGANVLTF. The DNA for the CDR3 is TGCGCCAGCAGCCAAGAATCCCCCTCTGGGGCCAACGTCCTGACTTTC.

Regarding this clonotype: A much larger clone sits a single nucleotide away, making a read error possible. The gene calls are TRBV2 and TRBJ2-3; D is unclear. Germline-derived CDR1 and CDR2 are SNHLY and FYNNEI. Trimming took off 5 bases at V and 3 bases at J, with 3 bases between the two ends. The CDR3 contains 11 residues. Here the CDR3 DNA reads TGTGCCAGCAGTTGGACAGATACGCAGTATTTT. Its protein is CASSWTDTQYF.

This clonotype was seen only a few times. J is TRBJ2-1 and V is TRBV18, with TRBD2 identical over 11 bases. The CDR3 loop spans 15 amino acids. The germline gives CDR1 KGHSH, CDR2 LQKENI. The V segment lost 2 bases and the J segment 7 bases; nucleotides outside the gene matches: 4. This chain's CDR3 is CASSPSGTSGNEQFF. CDR3 DNA sequence: TGTGCCAGCTCACCATCCGGGACTAGCGGTAATGAGCAGTTCTTC.